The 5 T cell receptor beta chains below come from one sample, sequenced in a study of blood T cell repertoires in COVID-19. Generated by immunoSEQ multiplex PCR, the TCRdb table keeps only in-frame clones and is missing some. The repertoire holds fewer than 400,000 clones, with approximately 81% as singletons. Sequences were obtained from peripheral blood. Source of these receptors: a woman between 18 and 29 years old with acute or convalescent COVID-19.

In nucleotides, the CDR3 is TGCGCCAGCAGCGGACAGGGGTCGTCAACTGAAGCTTTCTTT. Protein product: CASSGQGSSTEAFF. The J gene is TRBJ1-1, the V gene TRBV5-1; 9 positions agree with TRBD1. V gave up 4 bases and J gave up 5 bases; unmatched junction bases: 6. The V gene's germline CDR1 is SGHRS and CDR2 YFSETQ. The CDR3 is 14 residues long.

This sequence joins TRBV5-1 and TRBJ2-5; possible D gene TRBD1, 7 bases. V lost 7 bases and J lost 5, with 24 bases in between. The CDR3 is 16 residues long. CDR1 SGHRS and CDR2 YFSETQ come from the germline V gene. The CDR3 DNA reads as TGCGCCAGCGGGACTCGGACAGGCCCAATGAGGGAGACCCAGTACTTC. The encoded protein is CASGTRTGPMRETQYF.

CDR3 residues: CASSEALSAWTGAFGNTIYF. The DNA of the CDR3 is TGTGCCAGCAGTGAAGCGCTTTCTGCTTGGACAGGGGCATTTGGAAACACCATATATTTT. This chain connects TRBV2 to TRBJ1-3; 9 bases agree with TRBD1. Germline values: CDR1 SNHLY, CDR2 FYNNEI. The CDR3 has 20 amino acids. The V segment lost 0 bases and the J segment 3 bases; nucleotides outside the gene matches: 15.

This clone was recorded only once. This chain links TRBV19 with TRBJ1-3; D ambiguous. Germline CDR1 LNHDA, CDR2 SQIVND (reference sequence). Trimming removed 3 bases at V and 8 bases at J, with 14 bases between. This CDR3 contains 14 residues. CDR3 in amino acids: CASSIRLGADTIYF. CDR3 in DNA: TGTGCCAGTAGTATTCGTTTGGGTGCGGACACCATATATTTT. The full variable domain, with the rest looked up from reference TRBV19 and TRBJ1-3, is DGGITQSPKYLFRKEGQNVTLSCEQNLNHDAMYWYRQDPGQGLRLIYYSQIVNDFQKGDIAEGYSVSREKKESFPLTVTSAQKNPTAFYLCASSIRLGADTIYFGEGSWLTVV.

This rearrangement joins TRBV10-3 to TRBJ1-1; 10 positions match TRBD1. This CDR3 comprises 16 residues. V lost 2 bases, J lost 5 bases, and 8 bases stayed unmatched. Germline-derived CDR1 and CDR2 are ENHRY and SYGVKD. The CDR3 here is CAISEAGQGLGTEAFF. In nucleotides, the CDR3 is TGTGCCATCAGTGAGGCGGGACAGGGGTTGGGTACTGAAGCTTTCTTT.